What follows are 17 T cell receptor beta chains derived from one specimen sequenced in a study of vaccination effects on CD4 cells after COVID-19. Antigens of these TCRs are unknown. Antigen-specific CD4+ T cells expanded by the ViraFEST assay with viral peptide pools were then sequenced. The authors isolated CD4+ T cells after roughly 10 days of culture. Two-dose BNT162b2 or mRNA-1273 vaccination was given to participants. Using immunoSEQ multiplex PCR, the repertoire was profiled, and TCRdb retains in-frame clones only, with some absent. Found here are 25,000 to 30,000 clones, roughly 80% of them singletons; the top ten hold more than 5%. The specimen comprised CD4+ T cells from PBMCs cultured with SARS-CoV-2 spike peptides, sampled after COVID-19 vaccination. The source of these receptors is a human donor who received a COVID-19 vaccine. Some clones in this sample may be carry-over from other donors' samples.

The chain employs TRBV28 and TRBJ1-2; a weak D match, TRBD1 (6 bases). From germline, CDR1 is MDHEN and CDR2 SYDVKM. Trimming took 1 base from V and 10 from J, leaving 22 bases between them. This CDR3 region has 16 residues. CDR3 sequence: CASSLLRQVILGDYTF. The CDR3 DNA reads TGTGCCAGCAGTTTATTAAGACAGGTGATCCTAGGTGACTACACCTTC.

The chain joins TRBV28 to TRBJ1-1; D is unclear. V was clipped by 5 bases and J by 11 bases, with 15 bases between them. The CDR3 runs 12 residues. CDR1 and CDR2 (germline): MDHEN, SYDVKM. CDR3 region: CASSTGIMEAFF. CDR3 in DNA: TGTGCCAGCAGTACCGGGATAATGGAGGCTTTCTTT.

This clone was observed a single time. V is TRBV19 and J is TRBJ2-3, with 7 bases aligning to TRBD1. Germline CDR1 reads LNHDA; CDR2 reads SQIVND (reference sequence). The J segment lost 1 base and the V segment lost 5 bases, leaving 15 bases of the junction unmatched. This CDR3 region has 18 residues. The chain's CDR3 is CASSARDSSLRRTDTQYF. The CDR3 DNA sequence: TGTGCCAGTAGTGCACGGGACAGTTCCTTACGCCGCACAGATACGCAGTATTTT.

The V and J genes are TRBV24-1 and TRBJ2-2, with 8 nucleotides matching TRBD1. The germline gives CDR1 KGHDR, CDR2 SFDVKD. The CDR3 spans 19 residues. J was trimmed by 6 bases and V by 3 bases; bases with no gene match: 17. The CDR3 loop is CATSDPPGQVKVRAGELFF. The CDR3 DNA sequence: TGTGCCACCAGTGATCCTCCGGGACAGGTTAAGGTCCGCGCCGGGGAGCTGTTTTTT.

The chain employs TRBV6-2 or TRBV6-3 and TRBJ1-1; maybe TRBD1 (5 bases). CDR1 MNHEY and CDR2 SVGEGT come from the germline V gene. The CDR3 sequence is 15 residues long. With 2 bases removed from V and 2 bases from J, the gap between germline ends came to 12 bases. The CDR3 sequence: CASSYGGALNTEAFF. The CDR3 bases are TGTGCCAGCAGTTACGGTGGGGCGTTAAACACTGAAGCTTTCTTT.

V is TRBV6-5 and J is TRBJ1-3; D uncertain. The CDR3 covers 15 residues. Germline CDR1 and CDR2: MNHEY and SVGAGI. Between the trimmed V and J ends, which lost 2 bases and 0 bases, there was a span of 8 bases. The CDR3 here is CASSYDSSSGNTIYF. The DNA of the CDR3 is TGTGCCAGCAGTTACGACTCTAGCTCTGGAAACACCATATATTTT.

This chain joins TRBV15 and TRBJ2-1, with D maybe TRBD2 (5 bases). The CDR3 contains 16 residues. Per germline, CDR1 LNHNV and CDR2 YYDKDF (reference sequence). V was shortened by 0 bases and J by 0 bases, with 9 bases between the two germline ends. This CDR3 is CATSRDIGSSYNEQFF. CDR3 DNA sequence: TGTGCCACCAGCAGAGATATAGGGAGCTCCTACAATGAGCAGTTCTTC.

V usage is TRBV5-4 and J usage is TRBJ2-1, with TRBD2 identical over 11 bases. V shed 4 bases and J 2 bases; nucleotides not matched to a gene: 5. Germline V CDR1 and CDR2: SGHNT, YYREEE (reference sequence). There are 16 residues in the CDR3. The CDR3 DNA reads as TGTGCCAGCAGCCTCAATAGCGGGGGGGCCTACAATGAGCAGTTCTTC. Translating it yields CASSLNSGGAYNEQFF.

The rearrangement joins TRBV6-5 to TRBJ1-6; D is uncertain. Germline CDR1 and CDR2: MNHEY and SVGAGI. The CDR3 runs to 12 residues. Between the trimmed V and J ends, which lost 6 bases and 4 bases, there was a span of 4 bases. CDR3 bases: TGTGCCAGCAGACAGTATAATTCACCCCTCCACTTT. This translates into CASRQYNSPLHF.

Comment on this clone: Compared with germline, one end of the junction differs, possibly owing to a read error. The chain recombines TRBV6-1 with TRBJ2-4; 8 positions agree with TRBD1. Germline CDR1 MNHNS, CDR2 SASEGT. The CDR3 is 15 residues long. DNA for the CDR3: TGTGCCCGCAGTGAACCGGGCAGGGGGCAAAACATTCAGTACTTC. It yields the protein CARSEPGRGQNIQYF.

The chain links TRBV21-1 to TRBJ1-1. TRBV21-1 is reported as a pseudogene. There are 11 residues in the CDR3. CDR3 nucleotide sequence: TGTGCCAGCAGCGCGAACACTGAAGCTTTCTTT. This encodes CASSANTEAFF.

The chain recombines TRBV24-1 with TRBJ2-1; 7 bases map to TRBD2. The junction had 5 bases not matched to a gene; V was cut back by 4 bases and J by 0 bases. The CDR3 runs 16 residues. CDR1 and CDR2 from the germline V gene are KGHDR and SFDVKD. The CDR3 DNA reads TGTGCCACCAGTGACCACCTAGCGGACTCCTACAATGAGCAGTTCTTC. Its translation: CATSDHLADSYNEQFF.

The chain recombines TRBV6-5 with TRBJ1-3, with 7 nucleotides matching TRBD1. Trimming cost V 0 bases and J 4 bases; bases outside gene matches: 6. In germline, CDR1 is MNHEY, CDR2 SVGAGI. The CDR3 has 16 residues. The chain's CDR3 is CASSYSGGGSGNTIYF. Here the CDR3 DNA reads TGTGCCAGCAGTTACTCAGGGGGCGGCTCAGGAAACACCATATATTTT.

This chain joins TRBV5-4 and TRBJ2-1, with 8 positions matching TRBD2. The length of the CDR3 is 14 residues. Germline values: CDR1 SGHNT, CDR2 YYREEE (reference sequence). The ends lost 4 bases at V and 5 bases at J; junction bases unmatched: 5. The CDR3, as DNA: TGTGCCAGCAGCAGCCAGCGGGAGCACAATGAGCAGTTCTTC. Protein product: CASSSQREHNEQFF.

The chain carries TRBV5-1 and TRBJ2-2; D perhaps matches TRBD1 (5 bases). The CDR3 is 14 amino acids. Trimming removed 4 bases at V and 6 bases at J, with 13 bases between. The germline V gene encodes CDR1 SGHRS and CDR2 YFSETQ. CDR3 nucleotide sequence: TGCGCCAGCAGCCAACCAGGGTCGTCCGGGGAGCTGTTTTTT. This encodes CASSQPGSSGELFF.

The V and J genes are TRBV6-5 and TRBJ1-1, with a weak D call TRBD1 (6 bases). The CDR3 has 14 residues. Germline V lookup: CDR1 MNHEY, CDR2 SVGAGI. Trimming shortened V by 6 bases and J by 6 bases, and 17 bases separated the two germline ends. The DNA of the CDR3 is TGTGCCAGCAGGCTGAACAGGGTTGGCGCTGAAGCTTTCTTT. It specifies CASRLNRVGAEAFF.

The CDR3 nucleotides are TGTGCCAGCAGCACCGTGGGGGCCTATGGGCCCCAGTACTTC. Its protein is CASSTVGAYGPQYF. The chain joins TRBV7-3 to TRBJ2-5; TRBD1 might be the D (6 bases). Germline values: CDR1 SGHTA, CDR2 FQGTGA. Trimming cost V 5 bases and J 9 bases, with 19 bases left between them. The CDR3 extends over 14 amino acids. The complete variable domain, with remaining parts taken from reference TRBV7-3 and TRBJ2-5, reads GAGVSQTPSNKVTEKGKYVELRCDPISGHTALYWYRQSLGQGPEFLIYFQGTGAADDSGLPNDRFFAVRPEGSVSTLKIQRTERGDSAVYLCASSTVGAYGPQYFGPGTRLLVL.